These T cell receptor beta chains were read from a single sample in a study of PD-L1 blockade in urothelial cancer. TCRdb keeps only in-frame clones here, not all; method: immunoSEQ multiplex PCR. This sample has some 45,000 clones, with 70% to 90% found just once. The sequencing here drew on PBMCs, taken around atezolizumab (anti-PD-L1) treatment. The origin of the receptors is a man at least 80 years old with urothelial cancer. Each CDR3 is given with its conserved first and last residue. Fields, in order: clone size, V gene, D gene, J gene, CDR3 protein, CDR3 DNA. A D gene is named only where the DNA matches it firmly. Clone size appears in some rows only: once, few, many, or a class for an expanded clone.

size: .; V: TRBV5-1; D: TRBD2; J: TRBJ2-1; CDR3: CASSLVLAGASYNEQFF; DNA: TGCGCCAGCAGCTTGGTATTAGCGGGAGCCTCCTACAATGAGCAGTTCTTC
size: .; V: TRBV27; D: TRBD1; J: TRBJ1-2; CDR3: CASSQPRQGLVYGYTF; DNA: TGTGCCAGCAGTCAACCGAGACAGGGGCTCGTCTATGGCTACACCTTC
size: .; V: TRBV19; D: .; J: TRBJ1-5; CDR3: CASSILGGDGPQHF; DNA: TGTGCCAGTAGTATTTTAGGCGGGGATGGGCCCCAGCATTTT
size: .; V: TRBV18; D: TRBD2; J: TRBJ2-3; CDR3: CASSLSPLAGGQSADTQYF; DNA: TGTGCCAGCTCACTCTCTCCTCTAGCGGGAGGACAATCAGCAGATACGCAGTATTTT
size: .; V: TRBV28; D: .; J: TRBJ2-7; CDR3: CASSFVSGAGGYF; DNA: TGTGCCAGCAGTTTTGTGAGTGGAGCGGGTGGGTACTTC
size: once; V: TRBV28; D: .; J: TRBJ2-7; CDR3: CASSLYPGVGRTYEQYF; DNA: TGTGCCAGCAGTTTATATCCGGGAGTGGGGCGAACCTACGAGCAGTACTTC
size: .; V: TRBV28; D: .; J: TRBJ2-1; CDR3: CASSLLAGKVNEQFF; DNA: TGTGCCAGCAGTTTATTGGCCGGGAAAGTGAATGAGCAGTTCTTC
size: .; V: TRBV6-6; D: .; J: TRBJ2-4; CDR3: CASSYDGAKNIQYF; DNA: TGTGCCAGCAGTTACGACGGGGCCAAAAACATTCAGTACTTC
size: .; V: TRBV11-2; D: .; J: TRBJ2-7; CDR3: CASSQRRRGQYF; DNA: TGTGCCAGCAGCCAAAGGAGGCGGGGGCAGTACTTC
size: .; V: TRBV7-2; D: TRBD2; J: TRBJ2-5; CDR3: CASSSGQLANQETQYF; DNA: TGTGCCAGCAGCTCCGGTCAACTAGCGAACCAAGAGACCCAGTACTTC
size: .; V: TRBV28; D: .; J: TRBJ1-1; CDR3: CASSSGGRGNTEAFF; DNA: TGTGCCAGCAGTTCGGGGGGGCGAGGGAACACTGAAGCTTTCTTT
size: few; V: TRBV6-1; D: TRBD2; J: TRBJ2-7; CDR3: CASSGALAGAREQYF; DNA: TGTGCCAGCAGTGGTGCGCTAGCGGGAGCCCGGGAGCAGTACTTC
size: .; V: TRBV11-2; D: .; J: TRBJ1-2; CDR3: CASSFRDGYTF; DNA: TGTGCCAGCAGCTTCAGGGATGGCTACACCTTC
size: .; V: TRBV7-2; D: TRBD1; J: TRBJ2-7; CDR3: CASSLDRGPNEQYF; DNA: TGTGCCAGCAGCTTGGACAGGGGCCCTAACGAGCAGTACTTC
size: .; V: TRBV11-2; D: TRBD2; J: TRBJ2-1; CDR3: CASSFRTRPNNEQFF; DNA: TGTGCCAGCAGCTTCCGGACTAGGCCTAACAATGAGCAGTTCTTC
size: .; V: TRBV19; D: .; J: TRBJ1-2; CDR3: CASSTPGMYDYGYTF; DNA: TGTGCCAGTAGTACCCCAGGGATGTATGACTATGGCTACACCTTC
size: .; V: TRBV19; D: .; J: TRBJ1-1; CDR3: CASRGGGVGKNTEAFF; DNA: TGTGCCAGTAGAGGGGGTGGGGTAGGGAAAAACACTGAAGCTTTCTTT
size: .; V: TRBV7-2; D: TRBD1; J: TRBJ2-7; CDR3: CASSLDRGSYEQYF; DNA: TGTGCCAGCAGCTTAGACAGGGGGTCCTACGAGCAGTACTTC
size: .; V: TRBV5-1; D: .; J: TRBJ2-1; CDR3: CASSLDPGGYNEQFF; DNA: TGCGCCAGCAGCTTGGATCCCGGAGGCTACAATGAGCAGTTCTTC
size: once; V: TRBV10-2; D: .; J: TRBJ2-7; CDR3: CASRQEPYEQYF; DNA: TGCGCCAGCAGACAGGAGCCCTACGAGCAGTACTTC
size: .; V: TRBV11-2; D: TRBD2; J: TRBJ2-7; CDR3: CASSGLAGFYEQYF; DNA: TGTGCCAGCAGCGGACTAGCGGGGTTCTACGAGCAGTACTTC
size: .; V: TRBV4-1; D: TRBD1; J: TRBJ2-3; CDR3: CASSHSGQGTDTQYF; DNA: TGCGCCAGCAGCCATTCAGGACAGGGTACAGATACGCAGTATTTT
size: .; V: TRBV19; D: TRBD2; J: TRBJ2-5; CDR3: CASSSAASGQETQYF; DNA: TGTGCCAGTAGTAGCGCAGCTAGCGGCCAAGAGACCCAGTACTTC
size: .; V: TRBV5-1; D: .; J: TRBJ2-2; CDR3: CASSLSDSSRNTGELFF; DNA: TGCGCCAGCAGCTTGTCCGACAGCTCCCGTAACACCGGGGAGCTGTTTTTT
size: .; V: TRBV5-5; D: .; J: TRBJ2-1; CDR3: CASSFAHRLLSYNEQFF; DNA: TGTGCCAGCAGTTTCGCTCACAGGCTCCTCTCCTACAATGAGCAGTTCTTC